This section outlines one T cell receptor beta chain sequence together with its context. Germline V CDR1 and CDR2: SGHKS, YYEKEE (reference sequence). The ends were cut back, 4 bases at V and 0 bases at J, with 14 bases in the middle. This CDR3 has 16 amino acids. These data belong to a study of shared clonotypes between healthy human individuals. Turning to the study itself: Researchers assigned three CD4 naive, three CD4 memory, two CD8 naive and one CD8 memory plate to each donor.

Some clones are missing from TCRdb's copy, which holds only in-frame ones; the method was immunoSEQ multiplex PCR. The sample holds millions of clones; around 90% are singletons and the top ten take 0.11% to 0.15%. The sample comprised naive CD4+ T cells sorted from blood. The subset denotes: CD45RA+ positively selected. The gene calls are TRBV5-5 and TRBJ1-5; possible D gene TRBD1, 6 bases. The TCR comes from a man between 18 and 35 years old in good health. The CDR3 DNA reads TGTGCCAGCAGCCCCGGACAGTTTAATAGCAATCAGCCCCAGCATTTT. Its protein is CASSPGQFNSNQPQHF.